These T cell receptor beta chains were read from a single sample in a study of identical twins. TCRdb reprocessed the 5' RACE reads with MiXCR, giving one entry per CDR3 protein. This sample carries roughly 1.6 million distinct CDR3 sequences, about 32% of them seen once, and the ten largest clones take about 0.27%. The sequenced material came from cord blood. The source is a newborn girl in good health. Both conserved end residues are part of each CDR3. A D gene is named only where the DNA matches it firmly. Clone size is not always given. Where it is, it says once, few, many or a class for expanded clones.

CDR3 DNA: TGCGCCAGCAGCCAACATCGGGACAGAGTCTATGGCTACACCTTC
CDR3 protein: CASSQHRDRVYGYTF
J gene: TRBJ1-2
D gene: TRBD1
V gene: TRBV4-1
clone size: few

CDR3 DNA: TGTGCCAGCAGCCAAGAGTATGGAGATGGCTACACCTTC
CDR3 protein: CASSQEYGDGYTF
J gene: TRBJ1-2
D gene: .
V gene: TRBV3-1
clone size: few

CDR3 DNA: TGTGCCACCCAGGGGAACTATGGCTACACCTTC
CDR3 protein: CATQGNYGYTF
J gene: TRBJ1-2
D gene: .
V gene: TRBV6-1
clone size: few

CDR3 DNA: TGTGCCAGCAGTTCGCCTAGGTTGGTGCAGTATTTT
CDR3 protein: CASSSPRLVQYF
J gene: TRBJ2-3
D gene: .
V gene: TRBV6-5
clone size: .

CDR3 DNA: TGTGCCAGCAGTTCCCTCGGGGACAGCTCCTACGAGCAGTTCTTC
CDR3 protein: CASSSLGDSSYEQFF
J gene: TRBJ2-1
D gene: TRBD1
V gene: TRBV27
clone size: .

CDR3 DNA: TGTGCCAGCGGGTTCGGACAGGGTATGTCCTACGAGCAGTACTTC
CDR3 protein: CASGFGQGMSYEQYF
J gene: TRBJ2-7
D gene: TRBD1
V gene: TRBV28
clone size: .

CDR3 DNA: TGTGCCAGCAGCCAAGATTTTGACCGCTCCAATGAGCAGTTCTTC
CDR3 protein: CASSQDFDRSNEQFF
J gene: TRBJ2-1
D gene: .
V gene: TRBV4-2
clone size: few

CDR3 DNA: TGTGCCAGCAGTTTCGCCCCGGGGGGGGTTGCGACAGATACGCAGTATTTT
CDR3 protein: CASSFAPGGVATDTQYF
J gene: TRBJ2-3
D gene: TRBD2
V gene: TRBV6-5
clone size: .

CDR3 DNA: TGTGCCAGCAGTACCACCCCTAGCACAGATACGCAGTATTTT
CDR3 protein: CASSTTPSTDTQYF
J gene: TRBJ2-3
D gene: .
V gene: TRBV27
clone size: .

CDR3 DNA: TGTGCCAGCAGCCCACGTACTTTTGGGGCCAACGTCCTGACTTTC
CDR3 protein: CASSPRTFGANVLTF
J gene: TRBJ2-6
D gene: .
V gene: TRBV7-2
clone size: few

CDR3 DNA: TGTGCCAGCAGTTCAATCCGTGGACAGGCGCGGGATACGCAGTATTTT
CDR3 protein: CASSSIRGQARDTQYF
J gene: TRBJ2-3
D gene: TRBD1
V gene: TRBV12-3/TRBV12-4
clone size: few

CDR3 DNA: TGTGCCAGCAAACTCAGCACATGGGCCACAGATACGCAGTATTTT
CDR3 protein: CASKLSTWATDTQYF
J gene: TRBJ2-3
D gene: .
V gene: TRBV6-1
clone size: .

CDR3 DNA: TGTGCCAGCAGCGTAGTAGGACTTCCCCTCTATGGCTACACCTTC
CDR3 protein: CASSVVGLPLYGYTF
J gene: TRBJ1-2
D gene: .
V gene: TRBV9
clone size: .

CDR3 DNA: TGTGCCACGAGGGGGACAGGGGGTGTCTATGGCTACACCTTC
CDR3 protein: CATRGTGGVYGYTF
J gene: TRBJ1-2
D gene: TRBD1
V gene: TRBV2
clone size: .

CDR3 DNA: TGTGCCAGCAGCTTTGGGACTAGTCCCGACAATGAGCAGTACTTC
CDR3 protein: CASSFGTSPDNEQYF
J gene: TRBJ2-7
D gene: TRBD2
V gene: TRBV13
clone size: .

CDR3 DNA: TGTGCCAGCAGCTTTAAGCCGCGGGGACTAGGCAATGAGCAGTACTTC
CDR3 protein: CASSFKPRGLGNEQYF
J gene: TRBJ2-7
D gene: TRBD2
V gene: TRBV5-6
clone size: .

CDR3 DNA: TGTGCCAGCAGCCAAGTATGGCAGGGGCCCTACGAGCAGTACTTC
CDR3 protein: CASSQVWQGPYEQYF
J gene: TRBJ2-7
D gene: .
V gene: TRBV4-2
clone size: many

CDR3 DNA: TGTGCCAGCAGCTTACAGGGTGAAAAACTGTTTTTT
CDR3 protein: CASSLQGEKLFF
J gene: TRBJ1-4
D gene: .
V gene: TRBV5-1
clone size: many

CDR3 DNA: TGTGCCAGCAGCTTAAGTCGGTTCCAGGGACCAGATACGCAGTATTTT
CDR3 protein: CASSLSRFQGPDTQYF
J gene: TRBJ2-3
D gene: .
V gene: TRBV7-6
clone size: few

CDR3 DNA: TGTGCCAGCAGTTTAACACTAGCGGGGGCCCCGTACGAGCAGTACTTC
CDR3 protein: CASSLTLAGAPYEQYF
J gene: TRBJ2-7
D gene: TRBD2
V gene: TRBV12-3/TRBV12-4
clone size: few

CDR3 DNA: TGTGCCAGCAGCTTCGGGGTGTTAGGGGAGACCCAGTACTTC
CDR3 protein: CASSFGVLGETQYF
J gene: TRBJ2-5
D gene: .
V gene: TRBV13
clone size: .

CDR3 DNA: TGTGCCAGCAGCCGGAGGACAGGGAGGGGAGAGACCCAGTACTTC
CDR3 protein: CASSRRTGRGETQYF
J gene: TRBJ2-5
D gene: .
V gene: TRBV7-2
clone size: .